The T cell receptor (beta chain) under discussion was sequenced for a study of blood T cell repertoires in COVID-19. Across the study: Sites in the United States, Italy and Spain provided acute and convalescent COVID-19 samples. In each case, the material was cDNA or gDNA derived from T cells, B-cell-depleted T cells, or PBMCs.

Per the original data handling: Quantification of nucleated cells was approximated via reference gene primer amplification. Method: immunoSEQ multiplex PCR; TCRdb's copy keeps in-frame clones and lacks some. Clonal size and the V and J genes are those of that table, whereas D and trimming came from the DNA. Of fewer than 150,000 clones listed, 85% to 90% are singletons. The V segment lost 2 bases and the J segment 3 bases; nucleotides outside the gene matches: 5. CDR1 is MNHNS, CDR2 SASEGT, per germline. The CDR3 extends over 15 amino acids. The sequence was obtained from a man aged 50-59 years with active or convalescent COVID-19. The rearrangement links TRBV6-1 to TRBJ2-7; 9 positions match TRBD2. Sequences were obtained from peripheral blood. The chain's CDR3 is CASSEFGTSLYEQYF. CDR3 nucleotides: TGTGCCAGCAGTGAATTTGGGACTAGCCTCTACGAGCAGTACTTC.